This T cell receptor (beta chain) comes out of a study of shared clonotypes between healthy human individuals. Across the study: For every donor, three CD4 naive, three CD4 memory, two CD8 naive and one CD8 memory plates were used.

General study points: Generally, estimated richness proved larger in naive subsets than it did in memory subsets. Non-shared clonotypes displayed generation probabilities falling below those of clonotypes present in all four donors. Few donors limited the genetic and exposure-history diversity represented.

Details on this clone: The antigen is not known.

The J segment lost 1 base and the V segment lost 1 base, leaving 10 bases of the junction unmatched. The CDR3 length is 18 residues. The germline V gene has CDR1 LGHNA and CDR2 YSLEER. Sequencing used immunoSEQ multiplex PCR; TCRdb keeps in-frame clones, though not all of them. The table lists millions of clones, 85% to 95% of them singletons. The gene calls are TRBV4-3 and TRBJ1-3, with TRBD1 matching over 7 bases. Sequencing was carried out using naive CD4+ T cells sorted from blood. Sample subset: CD45RA+ positively selected. This TCR was sampled from a man between 18 and 29 years old in good health. The CDR3 DNA follows: TGCGCCAGCAGCCAAGCCTTAACGGGACAGAGTTCTGGAAACACCATATATTTT. Translated, it gives CASSQALTGQSSGNTIYF.